The 4 T cell receptor beta chains reported below all come from one sample, sequenced in a study of Graves' ophthalmopathy and Graves' hyperthyroidism. Beta-chain TCR CDR3 regions were amplified from RNA transcripts. The first-round RT-PCR employed HTBI primers together with the Qiagen OneStep RT-PCR kit. A multiplex PCR was then performed as the second round. Each CDR3 protein is one row after TCRdb ran MiXCR on the multiplex PCR reads. The sample holds a few hundred thousand distinct CDR3 sequences; under 45% are singletons and the top ten take over 3.5%. The sequenced material came from peripheral blood or thyroid tissue (not recorded which). The receptors stem from an adult man with Graves' hyperthyroidism.

Points on this clonotype: A read error may explain this, as a much larger clone is one base away. V gene TRBV9 combines with J gene TRBJ2-5, with 7 bases identical to TRBD2. The CDR3 loop spans 17 amino acids. The germline gives CDR1 SGDLS, CDR2 YYNGEE. Trimming took 4 bases from V and 1 from J; bases not matched to a gene: 13. The CDR3 protein is CASSPRPREGTQETQYF. CDR3 coding DNA: TGTGCCAGCAGCCCACGGCCGAGGGAGGGCACCCAAGAGACCCAGTACTTC.

In its sample, this clonotype was seen many times. The V gene is TRBV6-1, the J gene TRBJ1-5, with 8 bases that match TRBD1. The CDR3 sequence is 12 residues long. Per germline, CDR1 MNHNS and CDR2 SASEGT. J was trimmed by 5 bases and V by 6 bases; bases with no gene match: 0. Here the CDR3 reads CASRTGDQPQHF. In nucleotides, the CDR3 is TGTGCCAGCAGGACAGGGGATCAGCCCCAGCATTTT.

This clonotype was observed many times. The J gene is TRBJ2-7, the V gene TRBV5-8; a weak D match, TRBD1 (6 bases). Trimming left V 2 bases short and J 2 bases short, with 17 bases between. This CDR3 comprises 16 residues. Germline values: CDR1 SGHTS, CDR2 YDEGEE. CDR3 region: CASSFGGEGPTYEQYF. DNA of the CDR3: TGTGCCAGCAGCTTTGGGGGCGAGGGGCCCACCTACGAGCAGTACTTC.

The chain links TRBV20-1 to TRBJ2-6; the D gene could be TRBD1 or TRBD2 (5 bases each). Looked up from germline, CDR1 is DFQATT and CDR2 is SNEGSKA (reference sequence). V was trimmed by 3 bases and J by 2 bases, leaving 5 bases between them. The CDR3 runs to 13 residues. CDR3 DNA: TGCAGTGCTAGGGGGGCTGGGGCCAACGTCCTGACTTTC. Translating gives CSARGAGANVLTF.